Below are 20 T cell receptor beta chains sequenced from a single sample in a study of cytomegalovirus exposure and HLA in healthy donors. PCR employed 60 Vbeta and 13 Jbeta primers. TCRdb's copy holds only in-frame clones and misses some; the assay was immunoSEQ multiplex PCR. The sample yields some 130,000 clones, almost 80% seen once. Material: PBMCs. The receptors come from a man aged 18 to 30 in good health and CMV-seronegative.

J is TRBJ1-4 and V is TRBV7-2; unclear D gene. CDR1 and CDR2 (germline): SGHTA, FQGNSA. Trimming removed 3 bases at V and 0 bases at J, with 17 bases between. CDR3 length equals 18 residues. The CDR3 loop reads CASSFGMTEPATNEKLFF. CDR3 in DNA: TGTGCCAGCAGCTTCGGGATGACTGAACCCGCAACTAATGAAAAACTGTTTTTT.

CDR3 region: CASSLAPGYEQYF. Here the CDR3 DNA reads TGTGCCAGCAGCTTAGCCCCGGGCTACGAGCAGTACTTC. This rearrangement joins TRBV11-2 to TRBJ2-7; D gene unclear. The CDR3 is 13 residues long. Germline V gene data show CDR1 as SGHAT and CDR2 as FQNNGV. Trimming took off 1 base at V and 3 bases at J, with 7 bases between the two ends.

The V call is TRBV4-3, the J call TRBJ1-2; D is unclear. The CDR3 length is 14 residues. V shed 0 bases and J shed 8 bases, with 13 bases lying between them. From germline, CDR1 is LGHNA and CDR2 YSLEER. In nucleotides, the CDR3 is TGCGCCAGCAGCCAAGATCGGACCCGAGGGGGCTACACCTTC. Its translation: CASSQDRTRGGYTF.

Points on this clone: The same CDR3 is also encoded by other DNA sequences in this sample. The chain recombines TRBV5-1 with TRBJ2-1, with TRBD2 identical over 9 bases. CDR1 is SGHRS, CDR2 YFSETQ, per germline. This CDR3 spans 15 amino acids. V lost 0 bases to trimming and J lost 7 bases; unmatched junction nucleotides: 5. The CDR3 here is CASSLGAGGLNEQFF. The DNA for the CDR3 is TGCGCCAGCAGCTTGGGAGCGGGGGGATTGAATGAGCAGTTCTTC.

The rearrangement links TRBV25-1 to TRBJ1-3, with D maybe TRBD1 (5 bases). Trimming left V 8 bases short and J 4 bases short, with 9 bases between. The CDR3 length is 12 residues. CDR1 and CDR2 from the germline V gene are MGHDK and SYGVNS. The CDR3 here is CASAGYGNTIYF. The CDR3 bases are TGTGCCAGCGCAGGGTACGGAAACACCATATATTTT.

The chain joins TRBV18 to TRBJ1-1; D may be TRBD1 (5 bases). The CDR3 covers 13 residues. Germline loops: CDR1 KGHSH, CDR2 LQKENI. Trimming shortened V by 4 bases and J by 5 bases, and 11 bases separated the two germline ends. CDR3: CASSRQGTTEAFF. The DNA for the CDR3 is TGTGCCAGCTCACGTCAGGGAACTACTGAAGCTTTCTTT.

The rearrangement links TRBV10-3 to TRBJ1-1, with a tentative D call TRBD1 (6 bases). Per the germline V gene, CDR1 is ENHRY and CDR2 is SYGVKD. V gave up 6 bases and J gave up 0 bases, with 17 bases separating them. This CDR3 contains 16 residues. The CDR3, as DNA: TGTGCCATCAGAACAGGGTTGATAGGGATGAACACTGAAGCTTTCTTT. The encoded protein is CAIRTGLIGMNTEAFF.

This clone was seen a handful of times. The chain employs TRBV5-6 and TRBJ1-2; D unresolved. V was clipped by 0 bases and J by 4 bases, with 13 bases between them. The CDR3 consists of 15 residues. Germline CDR1 reads SGHDT; CDR2 reads YYEEEE. The DNA for the CDR3 is TGTGCCAGCAGCTTGGGTGTGCGGATGGTCTATGGCTACACCTTC. Translation: CASSLGVRMVYGYTF.

DNA for the CDR3: TGTGCCAGCTATCCAGGGGGAACCGGGGAGCTGTTTTTT. This translates into CASYPGGTGELFF. The chain carries TRBV19 and TRBJ2-2; 7 nucleotides line up with TRBD1. Germline CDR1 reads LNHDA; CDR2 reads SQIVND (reference sequence). The V gene end was trimmed by 9 bases and the J gene end by 5 bases; junction bases not matched to a gene: 6. This CDR3 comprises 13 residues.

Turning to this clone: One end of the junction varies from germline; a read error may be responsible. This chain uses TRBV7-2 with TRBJ1-6; TRBD1 matches 7 bases. There are 14 residues in the CDR3. CDR1 and CDR2 from the germline V gene are SGHTA and FQGNSA. CDR3 nucleotide sequence: TGTGCCAGCAGCTTGACAGGGTATAGTTCACCCCTCCACTTT. Translating gives CASSLTGYSSPLHF.

The J gene is TRBJ1-2, the V gene TRBV5-4; 7 nucleotides agree with TRBD1. Germline values: CDR1 SGHNT, CDR2 YYREEE (reference sequence). CDR3 length: 13 residues. The V and J ends lost 4 bases and 5 bases, in that order; junction bases with no gene match: 5. The DNA of the CDR3 is TGTGCCAGCAGCATAGGGGGCGCGTATGGCTACACCTTC. Its translation: CASSIGGAYGYTF.

The V call is TRBV6-5, the J call TRBJ2-3; D is possibly TRBD2 (5 bases). Germline assignment: CDR1 MNHEY and CDR2 SVGAGI. This CDR3 is built from 16 residues. V was clipped by 0 bases and J by 1 base, with 11 bases between them. The CDR3 region has the DNA TGTGCCAGCAGTTACTCAGCGGTGTTCGGCACAGATACGCAGTATTTT. Residues: CASSYSAVFGTDTQYF.

This clone was observed a single time. The chain carries TRBV19 and TRBJ1-1; 7 positions agree with TRBD1. J gave up 3 bases and V 3 bases, and 7 bases lay outside the gene matches. Germline-derived CDR1 and CDR2 are LNHDA and SQIVND (reference sequence). The CDR3 consists of 15 residues. Here the CDR3 DNA reads TGTGCCAGTAGTATTACAGGGGATGGGGACACTGAAGCTTTCTTT. Its translation is CASSITGDGDTEAFF.

The genes are TRBV28 and TRBJ1-4, with TRBD1 matching over 9 bases. The CDR3 covers 15 residues. Germline CDR1 reads MDHEN; CDR2 reads SYDVKM. Trimming cost V 3 bases and J 7 bases; bases outside gene matches: 6. The CDR3 DNA reads as TGTGCCAGCAGTTTCCCGGACAGGGGTAGTGAAAAACTGTTTTTT. This translates into CASSFPDRGSEKLFF.

The V call is TRBV27, the J call TRBJ2-5, with a weak D call TRBD1 (5 bases). CDR1 is MNHEY, CDR2 SMNVEV, per germline (reference sequence). The length of the CDR3 is 15 residues. V shed 5 bases and J shed 1 base, with 14 bases lying between them. The CDR3 nucleotides are TGTGCCAGCAGTCGAAAAGGGGCGTCCCAAGAGACCCAGTACTTC. Protein product: CASSRKGASQETQYF.

This chain joins TRBV4-3 and TRBJ2-7; D is perhaps TRBD1 (5 bases). Germline V lookup: CDR1 LGHNA, CDR2 YSLEER. V was cut by 1 base and J by 1 base, with 8 bases left in between. This CDR3 comprises 14 residues. CDR3 sequence (DNA): TGCGCCAGCAGCCAAGGGGCAGGGTCCTACGAGCAGTACTTC. Translated, it gives CASSQGAGSYEQYF.

The rearrangement links TRBV10-2 to TRBJ1-5; TRBD1 matches at 11 bases. Germline CDR1 is WSHSY and CDR2 is SAAADI. V lost 4 bases and J lost 7; bases outside the gene matches: 6. The CDR3 is 15 amino acids. CDR3 in amino acids: CASSGWTGGDQPQHF. The CDR3 bases are TGCGCCAGCAGTGGGTGGACAGGGGGCGACCAGCCCCAGCATTTT.

This sequence joins TRBV30 and TRBJ1-1; unclear D gene. CDR3 length: 12 residues. Germline CDR1 reads GTSNPN; CDR2 reads SVGIG (reference sequence). V lost 5 bases to trimming and J lost 3 bases, with 10 bases between them. The CDR3 here is CAWEEGYTEAFF. The DNA for the CDR3 is TGTGCCTGGGAAGAGGGTTACACTGAAGCTTTCTTT.

The gene calls are TRBV4-1 and TRBJ1-5; the D gene is possibly TRBD1 (6 bases). Trimming took 6 bases from V and 3 from J, leaving 15 bases between them. Germline V gives CDR1 MGHRA, CDR2 YSYEKL. This CDR3 contains 15 residues. The CDR3 DNA follows: TGCGCCAGCAGGCCGGGACAAGGTTCCAATCAGCCCCAGCATTTT. Protein product: CASRPGQGSNQPQHF.

The chain employs TRBV5-1 and TRBJ2-7; maybe TRBD1 (6 bases). There are 15 residues in the CDR3. Between the trimmed V and J ends, which lost 0 bases and 2 bases, there was a span of 12 bases. CDR1 and CDR2 (germline): SGHRS, YFSETQ. The CDR3 DNA reads TGCGCCAGCAGCTTGGCCCTCCAGGGGACCTACGAGCAGTACTTC. The encoded protein is CASSLALQGTYEQYF. Looking up the rest from reference TRBV5-1 and TRBJ2-7 gives the full variable domain: KAGVTQTPRYLIKTRGQQVTLSCSPISGHRSVSWYQQTPGQGLQFLFEYFSETQRNKGNFPGRFSGRQFSNSRSEMNVSTLELGDSALYLCASSLALQGTYEQYFGPGTRLTVT.